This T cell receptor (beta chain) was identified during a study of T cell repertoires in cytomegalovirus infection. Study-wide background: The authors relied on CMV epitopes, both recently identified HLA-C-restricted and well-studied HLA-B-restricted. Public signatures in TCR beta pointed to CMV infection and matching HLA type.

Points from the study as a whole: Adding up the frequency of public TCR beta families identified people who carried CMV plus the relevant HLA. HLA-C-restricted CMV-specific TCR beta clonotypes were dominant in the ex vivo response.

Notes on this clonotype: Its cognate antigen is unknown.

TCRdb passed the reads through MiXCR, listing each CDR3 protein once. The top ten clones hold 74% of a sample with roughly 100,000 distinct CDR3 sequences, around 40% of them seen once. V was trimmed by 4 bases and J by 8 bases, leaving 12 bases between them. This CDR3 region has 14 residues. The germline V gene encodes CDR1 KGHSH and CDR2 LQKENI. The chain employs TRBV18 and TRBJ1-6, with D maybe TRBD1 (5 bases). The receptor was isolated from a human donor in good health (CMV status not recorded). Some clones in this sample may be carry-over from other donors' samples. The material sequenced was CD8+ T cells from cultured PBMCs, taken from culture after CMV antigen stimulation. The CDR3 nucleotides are TGTGCCAGCTCACACCCGGACACATATTCACCCCTCCACTTT. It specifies CASSHPDTYSPLHF.